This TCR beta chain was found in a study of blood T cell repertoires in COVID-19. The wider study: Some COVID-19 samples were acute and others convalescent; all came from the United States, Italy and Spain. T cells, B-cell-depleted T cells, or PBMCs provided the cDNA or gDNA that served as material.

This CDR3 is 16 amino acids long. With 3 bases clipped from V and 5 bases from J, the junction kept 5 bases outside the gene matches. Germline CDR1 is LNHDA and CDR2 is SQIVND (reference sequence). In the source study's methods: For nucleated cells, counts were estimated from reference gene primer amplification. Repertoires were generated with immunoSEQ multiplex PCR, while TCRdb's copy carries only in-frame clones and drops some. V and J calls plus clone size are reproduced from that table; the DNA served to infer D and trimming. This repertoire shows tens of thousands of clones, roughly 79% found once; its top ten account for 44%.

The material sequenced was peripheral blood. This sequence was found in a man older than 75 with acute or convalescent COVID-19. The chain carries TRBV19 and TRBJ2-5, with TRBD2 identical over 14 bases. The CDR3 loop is CASSIPGTSGSETQYF. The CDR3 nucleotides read TGTGCCAGTAGTATTCCCGGGACTAGCGGGAGCGAGACCCAGTACTTC.